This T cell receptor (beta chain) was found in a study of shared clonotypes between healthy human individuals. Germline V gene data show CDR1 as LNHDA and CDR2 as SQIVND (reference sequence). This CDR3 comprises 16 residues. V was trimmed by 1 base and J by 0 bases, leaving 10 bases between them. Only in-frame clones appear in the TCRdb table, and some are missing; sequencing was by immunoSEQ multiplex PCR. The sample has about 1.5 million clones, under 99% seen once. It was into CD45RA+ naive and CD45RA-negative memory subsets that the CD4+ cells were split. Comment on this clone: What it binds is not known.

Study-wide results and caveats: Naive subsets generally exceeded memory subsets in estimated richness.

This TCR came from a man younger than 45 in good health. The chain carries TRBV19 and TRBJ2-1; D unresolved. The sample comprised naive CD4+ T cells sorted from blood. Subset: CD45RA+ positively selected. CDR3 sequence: CASSIARTSSYNEQFF. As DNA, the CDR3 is TGTGCCAGTAGTATAGCTCGGACGAGCTCCTACAATGAGCAGTTCTTC.